This T cell receptor beta chain was found in a study of cytomegalovirus exposure and HLA in healthy donors. Study overall: There were more than 350 genotyped donors. Of these, 81% fell in the genetic ancestry cluster associated with self-reported Caucasian donors.

The PCR contained 60 Vbeta and 13 Jbeta primers. Sequencing was performed with immunoSEQ multiplex PCR; in TCRdb, only in-frame clones are kept and a portion is missing. The sample contains 130,000 to 150,000 clones, 75% to 85% of which appear only once. The CDR3 extends over 17 amino acids. The V and J ends lost 3 bases and 8 bases, in that order; junction bases with no gene match: 17. Germline assignment: CDR1 LNHDA and CDR2 SQIVND (reference sequence). Turning to this clone: Its target is not known.

Whole-study results and caveats: Reported results showed that the classifier diagnosed cytomegalovirus status with high specificity and sensitivity. HLA alleles were associated with 18,000 or so TCR beta sequences in a later analysis at 0.05 false discovery rate. A missense DCLRE1C variant was associated with V- and J-gene trimming of TCR beta chains in a later analysis, and an independent cohort replicated the association.

The source of this sequence is a female donor in good health and CMV-seronegative. The source material was PBMCs. V gene TRBV19 combines with J gene TRBJ2-5, with 8 bases matching TRBD1. The CDR3 reads CASSIQPTGGKQSTQYF. CDR3 coding DNA: TGTGCCAGTAGTATTCAGCCCACAGGGGGGAAACAAAGTACCCAGTACTTC.